The present T cell receptor beta chain was sequenced within a study of CXCR3-negative and CXCR3-positive naive CD8 T cells (dated 2019 in TCRdb). Regarding the complete study: Approximately 140 million TRB reads were obtained in total, roughly 1.5 +/- 0.3 million reads per library. The TRBV-TRBJ cluster analysis covered naive subsets from about 5 donors and memory cells from 3 donors. Diversity and physicochemical repertoire analyses were performed on about a dozen donors pooled from two independent experiments.

Worth noting for this clonotype: The antigen it binds to is not known.

Broad study findings and their caveats: TRBV-TRBJ usage was similar between naive CXCR3-negative and CXCR3-positive cells from the same donor, while memory cells showed distinct patterns. TRB CDR3s from CXCR3-positive naive cells showed higher hydrophobicity (lower Kidera factor 4), lower energy, and higher strength and volume indices than CXCR3-negative naive cells. Because CXCR3 expression was partially decreased after cryopreservation, freshly isolated PBMCs were used for most assays. Both naive subsets had comparably high repertoire diversity, while memory CD8+ T cells had much lower repertoire diversity. Surface CD5, linked to self-reactivity in mice, was comparable between naive subsets; TCR interaction strength was therefore also inferred from TRB CDR3 physicochemical properties.

Sequencing was performed on a NextSeq 550. The Human TCR Profiling Kit (MiLaboratory) was used to make UMI-labeled 5' RACE TRB cDNA libraries. The full amount of extracted RNA was used for cDNA synthesis, and the full amount of resulting cDNA was used for PCR amplification. Libraries were prepared in parallel using an identical number of PCR cycles. In the original analysis: With a minimum of two reads required per UMI, MIGEC and MiXCR pulled out about 49,000 +/- 11,000 unique UMI-labeled TRB cDNA molecules from each library. On average, each library contained roughly 40,000 +/- 10,000 functional in-frame TRB CDR3 nucleotide clonotypes without stop codons. Diversity metrics, including normalized Shannon-Wiener and Chao1, were computed in VDJtools after downsampling to 5000 UMI-labeled TRB molecules per sample. Clonotype-size-weighted physicochemical properties of the central five CDR3 residues (interaction energy, strength, volume and Kidera factor 4) were computed in VDJtools. The reads went through TCRdb reprocessing, and each CDR3 protein sequence gets one entry with no DNA. TCRdb, rather than the study authors, made the V and J calls. This sample's records show 150,000 or so distinct CDR3 sequences. Jointly, the top ten make up under 0.35% of the sample.

Each CD8+ T cell subset was flow-sorted in triplicate, and around 320,000 cells per subset were placed directly into RLT lysis buffer. To exclude memory contaminants, naive CD8+ T cells were stringently defined as CD45RO-CCR7+CD27+CD95-. Using standard density gradient centrifugation, peripheral blood mononuclear cells were isolated from buffy coats. A FACSAria III was used to flow-sort naive CD8+ T cells into CXCR3-negative and CXCR3-positive populations. An RNeasy Mini Kit was used to extract total RNA from the sorted cells. CDR1 and CDR2 were assigned from the germline V gene as MNHEY and SVGAGI. Taken from cysteine to phenylalanine, the CDR3 has 15 residues. No nucleotide data were recorded.

Recombination linked TRBV6-5 to TRBJ2-1. The origin of this receptor is a human donor in good health. Some clones in this sample may be carry-over from other donors' samples. The sequencing input was naive CXCR3+ CD8+ T cells from blood. According to the study, the label for this sample's cell subset or site signals: CD45RO-CCR7+CD27+CD95- naive CD8+ T cells expressing CXCR3 (TNR3+). CDR3 region: CASSKSGSPYNEQFF.